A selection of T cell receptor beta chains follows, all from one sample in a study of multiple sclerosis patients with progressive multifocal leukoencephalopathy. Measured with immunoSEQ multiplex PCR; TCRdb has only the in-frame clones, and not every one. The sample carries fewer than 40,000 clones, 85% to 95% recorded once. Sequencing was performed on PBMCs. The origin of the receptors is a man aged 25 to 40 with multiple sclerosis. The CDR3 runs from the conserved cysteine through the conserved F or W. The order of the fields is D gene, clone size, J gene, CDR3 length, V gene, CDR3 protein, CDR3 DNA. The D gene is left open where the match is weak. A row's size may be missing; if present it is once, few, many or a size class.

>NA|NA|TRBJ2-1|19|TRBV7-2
CASSRRGGSGRSSYNEQFF
TGTGCCAGCAGCCGCCGAGGGGGGTCGGGACGGAGCTCCTACAATGAGCAGTTCTTC
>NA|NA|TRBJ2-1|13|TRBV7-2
CASSLEGVNEQFF
TGTGCCAGCAGCTTAGAGGGGGTTAATGAGCAGTTCTTC
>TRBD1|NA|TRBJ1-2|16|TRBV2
CASGIGGLSARYGYTF
TGTGCCAGCGGTATAGGGGGCTTGAGTGCCCGCTATGGCTACACCTTC
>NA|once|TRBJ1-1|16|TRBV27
CASSSPLTGRRTEAFF
TGTGCCAGCAGTTCCCCCCTGACAGGCCGGAGGACTGAAGCTTTCTTT
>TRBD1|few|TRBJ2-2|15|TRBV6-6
CASSYRGQGNGELFF
TGTGCCAGCAGTTACCGGGGACAGGGGAACGGGGAGCTGTTTTTT
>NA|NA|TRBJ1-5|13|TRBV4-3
CASSQEGRQPQHF
TGCGCCAGCAGCCAGGAAGGGAGGCAGCCCCAGCATTTT
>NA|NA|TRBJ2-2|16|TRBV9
CASSVGRTPKTGELFF
TGTGCCAGCAGCGTAGGAAGGACGCCAAAGACCGGGGAGCTGTTTTTT
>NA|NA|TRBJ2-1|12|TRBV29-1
CSVGSAYNEQFF
TGCAGCGTTGGCAGTGCCTACAATGAGCAGTTCTTC
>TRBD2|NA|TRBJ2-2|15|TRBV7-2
CASSATTSGTGELFF
TGTGCCAGCAGCGCAACTACTAGCGGGACCGGGGAGCTGTTTTTT
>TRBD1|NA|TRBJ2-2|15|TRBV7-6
CASSLGQGATGELFF
TGTGCCAGCAGCTTGGGACAGGGGGCAACCGGGGAGCTGTTTTTT
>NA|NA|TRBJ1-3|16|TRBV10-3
CAISELPGGPGNTIYF
TGTGCCATCAGTGAACTCCCCGGGGGGCCTGGAAACACCATATATTTT
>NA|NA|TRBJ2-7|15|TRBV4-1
CASSQVVQGTYEQYF
TGCGCCAGCAGCCAAGTAGTACAGGGAACCTACGAGCAGTACTTC
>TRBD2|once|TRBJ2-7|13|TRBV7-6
CASSSAGAYEQYF
TGTGCCAGCAGCTCGGCGGGAGCCTACGAGCAGTACTTC
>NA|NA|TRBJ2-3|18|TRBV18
CASSSLSWGRPSTDTQYF
TGTGCCAGCTCATCTCTTTCATGGGGGAGGCCGAGCACAGATACGCAGTATTTT
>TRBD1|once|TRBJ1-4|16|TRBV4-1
CASSQDPGQGANKLFF
TGCGCCAGCAGCCAAGATCCGGGACAGGGGGCGAACAAACTGTTTTTT
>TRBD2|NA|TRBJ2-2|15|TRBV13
CASSWGLAGTGELFF
TGTGCCAGCAGCTGGGGACTAGCGGGCACCGGGGAGCTGTTTTTT
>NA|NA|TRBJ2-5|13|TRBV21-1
CASRLGPQETQYF
TGTGCCAGCAGACTGGGACCCCAAGAGACCCAGTACTTC
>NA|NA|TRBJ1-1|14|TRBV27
CASSLWIGNTEAFF
TGTGCCAGCAGTTTGTGGATAGGGAACACTGAAGCTTTCTTT
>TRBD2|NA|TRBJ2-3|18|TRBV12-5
CASGLSRMTSGNTDTQYF
TGTGCTAGTGGTTTGTCTCGGATGACTAGCGGGAACACAGATACGCAGTATTTT
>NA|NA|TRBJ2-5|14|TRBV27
CASSLPGLQETQYF
TGTGCCAGCAGTTTGCCGGGACTTCAAGAGACCCAGTACTTC
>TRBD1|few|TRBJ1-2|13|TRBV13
CASSWRGRNGYTF
TGTGCCAGCAGCTGGAGGGGGCGAAATGGCTACACCTTC
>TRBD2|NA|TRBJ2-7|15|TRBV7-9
CASSGRSAGGPEQYF
TGTGCCAGCAGCGGACGGTCAGCGGGAGGTCCCGAGCAGTACTTC
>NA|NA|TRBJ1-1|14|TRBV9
CASSVVPDNTEAFF
TGTGCCAGCAGCGTAGTACCAGACAACACTGAAGCTTTCTTT
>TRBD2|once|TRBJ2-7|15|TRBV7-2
CASSPSSGRGYEQYF
TGTGCCAGCAGCCCCTCTAGCGGGAGGGGATACGAGCAGTACTTC
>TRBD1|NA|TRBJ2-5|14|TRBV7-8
CASSLGDRAETQYF
TGTGCCAGCAGCTTAGGGGACAGGGCAGAGACCCAGTACTTC
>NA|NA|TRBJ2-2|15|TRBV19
CASTQVGVNTGELFF
TGTGCCAGTACCCAGGTCGGGGTGAACACCGGGGAGCTGTTTTTT
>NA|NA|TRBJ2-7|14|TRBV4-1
CASSQEGGRYEQYF
TGCGCCAGCAGCCAAGAAGGGGGTCGCTACGAGCAGTACTTC